The text below deals with one T cell receptor (beta chain). Its matching antigen is unknown. These data are taken from a study of CD8 T cells in ankylosing spondylitis. Study outcomes and limitations: Previous work reported some of these motif variants in the synovial fluid and blood of reactive arthritis.

MiXCR, applied by TCRdb to the 5' RACE reads, yields one record per CDR3 protein. The sample yields about 360,000 distinct CDR3 sequences, around 20% seen once. Trimming cost V 5 bases and J 5 bases, with 13 bases left between them. The CDR3 extends over 14 amino acids. The clonotype comes from a male donor with ankylosing spondylitis or in good health (not recorded which). Sequencing was done on a sample of blood, either unsorted or a sorted T cell fraction (not recorded which). This chain joins TRBV12-3 or TRBV12-4 and TRBJ2-1, with a tentative D call TRBD1 (5 bases). The chain's CDR3 is CASSGQGTNNEQFF. For the CDR3, the DNA is TGTGCCAGCAGTGGGCAGGGTACGAACAATGAGCAGTTCTTC.